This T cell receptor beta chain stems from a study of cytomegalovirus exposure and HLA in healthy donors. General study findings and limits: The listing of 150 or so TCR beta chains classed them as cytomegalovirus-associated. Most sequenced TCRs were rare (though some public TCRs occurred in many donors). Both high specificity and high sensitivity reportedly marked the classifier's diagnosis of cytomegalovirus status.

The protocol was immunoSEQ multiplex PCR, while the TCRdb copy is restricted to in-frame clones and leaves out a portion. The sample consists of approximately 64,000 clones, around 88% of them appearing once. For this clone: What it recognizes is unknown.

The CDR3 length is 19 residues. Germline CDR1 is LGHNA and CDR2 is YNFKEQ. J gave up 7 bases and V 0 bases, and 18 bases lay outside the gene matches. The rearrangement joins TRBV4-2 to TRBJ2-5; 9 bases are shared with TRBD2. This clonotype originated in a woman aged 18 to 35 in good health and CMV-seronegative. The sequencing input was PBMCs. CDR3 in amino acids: CASSQDGASGGPPVVTQYF. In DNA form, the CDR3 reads TGTGCCAGCAGCCAAGATGGGGCGAGCGGGGGGCCCCCTGTTGTGACCCAGTACTTC.